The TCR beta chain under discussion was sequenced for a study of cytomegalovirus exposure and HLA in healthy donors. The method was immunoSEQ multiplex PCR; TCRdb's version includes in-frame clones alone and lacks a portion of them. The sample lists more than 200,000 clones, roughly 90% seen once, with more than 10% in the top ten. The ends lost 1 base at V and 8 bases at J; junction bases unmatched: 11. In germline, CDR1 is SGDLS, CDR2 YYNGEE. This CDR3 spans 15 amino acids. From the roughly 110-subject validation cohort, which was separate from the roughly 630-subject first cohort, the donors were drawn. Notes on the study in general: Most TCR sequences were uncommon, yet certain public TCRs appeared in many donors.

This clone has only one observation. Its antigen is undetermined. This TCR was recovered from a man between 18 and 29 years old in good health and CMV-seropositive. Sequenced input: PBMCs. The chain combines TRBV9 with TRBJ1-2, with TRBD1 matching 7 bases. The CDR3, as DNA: TGTGCCAGCAGCGTAACGGGACAGTATTCTCTCGGCTACACCTTC. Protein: CASSVTGQYSLGYTF.